This T cell receptor beta chain was captured by sequencing in a study of human T cells and chemical hapten exposure. For the study at large: In the sensitization step, 2% DPC was placed on 2 cm by 2 cm of upper inner arm skin. Enrolled patients were predominantly female and had alopecia areata, totalis or universalis.

Study-level results: While controls formed fewer of them, expanded TCRs formed significantly more large CDR3 similarity clusters.

This clonotype was recorded a few times. As yet, its antigen is unknown. The CDR3 length is 12 residues. V was trimmed by 6 bases and J by 6 bases, leaving 9 bases between them. Germline V gives CDR1 MDHEN, CDR2 SYDVKM. Time point denoted: patch test 1, 2 weeks after DPC sensitization. Treatment noted: therapeutic diphenylcyclopropenone sensitization with weekly scalp DPC. The template was total RNA from unfractionated whole blood. Original processing notes: Samples had a median of 95,638 TCRs, ranging roughly 20,000 to 690,600. TCRdb itself ran the RACE reads through MiXCR, one entry per CDR3 protein. TCRdb, not the authors, supplied the V and J calls. Altogether 40,000 to 65,000 distinct CDR3 sequences are present, around 10% being singletons, with the ten largest covering about 1.7%.

The sample here was whole blood, taken in connection with sensitization to the hapten diphenylcyclopropenone (DPC). This TCR came from a woman between 40 and 50 years old with alopecia areata. Some clones in this sample may be carry-over from other donors' samples. The gene calls are TRBV28 and TRBJ1-5; D not resolved. CDR3 in amino acids: CASREAVQPQHF. For the CDR3, the DNA is TGTGCCAGCAGGGAGGCGGTTCAGCCCCAGCATTTT. The full variable domain, completed using reference TRBV28 and TRBJ1-5, is DVKVTQSSRYLVKRTGEKVFLECVQDMDHENMFWYRQDPGLGLRLIYFSYDVKMKEKGDIPEGYSVSREKKERFSLILESASTNQTSMYLCASREAVQPQHFGDGTRLSIL.